The source of this T cell receptor (beta chain) is a study of blood T cell repertoires in COVID-19 (dated by TCRdb to 2018 to 2020). Study-wide context: Samples from collaborators originated in the United States, Italy and Spain and spanned both the acute and convalescent phases of COVID-19. Subjects who had been exposed to COVID-19, were actively infected with it, or had recovered from it provided the deeply sampled blood TCRbeta repertoires that made up the dataset. The material from the prospective study consisted of cDNA or gDNA derived from T cells, B-cell-depleted T cells, or PBMCs. The samples were drawn from the first 160 participants of the ongoing ImmuneRACE study and from about 1,200 subjects provided by 6 global collaborators. A freely available public database, intended as a resource for researchers studying the immune response to SARS-CoV-2, is where the repertoires were released. A de-identified subject ID, COVID-19 status, age in years and sex were almost always included in the sample metadata. Where available, HLA class I and class II types were obtained from metadata supplied by the sample provider rather than from assay-based typing. Overall study results and their limits: The amount of clinical and demographic metadata varied by source and participant and was provided uncurated.

Participants in the prospective study were enrolled through a virtual design, were aged about 18 to 100 years, and lived in roughly 26 United States geographic areas. Cohort assignment in the prospective study relied on participant-reported clinical history from a screening survey and a study questionnaire. Exposed participants had been in contact, within 2 weeks of entering the study, with a person who had a PCR-confirmed or clinician-diagnosed case of COVID-19. Each participant in the prospective study had whole blood, serum and a nasopharyngeal or oropharyngeal swab collected by mobile phlebotomists. Additional blood draws and questionnaires over an approximately two-month period could optionally be provided by prospective study participants. Blood samples from the prospective study were shipped frozen or at room temperature prior to DNA extraction. TCRbeta CDR3 regions were amplified from genomic DNA using the immunoSEQ Assay, a bias-controlled multiplex PCR. Per the source publication's procedure: Nucleated cell counts per sample were estimated from amplification of reference gene primers within the assay. To quantify the absolute abundance of each unique TCRbeta CDR3 rearrangement, sequence reads were collapsed and filtered. Productive Simpson clonality was computed per sample as the square root of Simpson's diversity index over productive rearrangements. TCRdb's version of the immuneACCESS table is confined to in-frame rearrangements and falls short of the full clone set. An unresolved V gene accounts for under half of the shortfall where checked; the remainder is of unknown origin. D and trimming come from the DNA, and the V and J calls and clone size come from that table. The sample yields approximately 150,000 clones; roughly 88% were counted once. The leading ten clones occupy over 5% of the sample.

For this clone: Its antigen target is currently unknown. Qualities for individual bases were not recorded, and no much larger clone is one base off.

Specimen: PBMCs or T cells enriched from blood (not recorded which). This TCR was sampled from an older man who had been exposed to COVID-19.

The DNA sequence follows: TGTGCCAGCAGCTTGGGTGGCGGAGACTATGGCTACACCTTC. It encodes CASSLGGGDYGYTF. The chain employs TRBV5-4 and TRBJ1-2; the D gene identity is not certain. Spanning cysteine to phenylalanine, the CDR3 consists of 14 amino acids. The retained sequence is limited to the CDR3, 42 bases, with the frame set at the first base. Sequences SGHNT (CDR1) and YYREEE (CDR2) are obtained from the germline V gene (reference sequence). V is cut by 0 bases and J by 3 bases, and the space between the germline ends is 9 bases.